This T cell receptor beta chain was identified during a study of control samples from healthy donors and cancer patients. The CDR3 spans 15 residues. Germline-derived CDR1 and CDR2 are SEHNR and FQNEAQ (reference sequence). V was cut by 5 bases and J by 8 bases, with 19 bases left in between. Some clones are missing from TCRdb's copy, which holds only in-frame ones; the method was immunoSEQ multiplex PCR. Of 150,000 or so clones listed, roughly 88% are singletons. This chain connects TRBV7-9 to TRBJ2-1; tentatively, D is TRBD2 (6 bases). The sample comprised blood. This clonotype was sampled from a man aged 18 to 29 in good health. The CDR3 bases are TGTGCCAGCAGCCCTCCGGCCCAGGGCGGGGATGAGCAGTTCTTC. Translating it yields CASSPPAQGGDEQFF.